The 10 T cell receptor beta chains in this list originate from one sample, sequenced in a study of cytomegalovirus exposure and HLA in healthy donors. The PCR employed 60 Vbeta primers together with 13 Jbeta primers. The data were produced by immunoSEQ multiplex PCR, yet TCRdb's version contains in-frame clones alone and is incomplete. The table lists some 150,000 clones, roughly 80% of them singletons, with under 8% in the top ten. Sequenced input: PBMCs. The receptors were sampled from a woman aged 50 to 65 in good health and CMV-seropositive.

This rearrangement joins TRBV5-6 to TRBJ1-6; D ambiguous. The CDR3 extends over 15 amino acids. The germline V gene has CDR1 SGHDT and CDR2 YYEEEE. V shed 1 base and J shed 3 bases, with 8 bases lying between them. DNA for the CDR3: TGTGCCAGCAGCTTGACTAAGAACTATAATTCACCCCTCCACTTT. Its translation: CASSLTKNYNSPLHF.

The chain is built from TRBV6-1 and TRBJ1-4; 8 bases are shared with TRBD1. V trimming: 5 bases; J trimming: 7 bases; junction bases outside the gene matches: 6. In germline, CDR1 is MNHNS, CDR2 SASEGT. The CDR3 covers 14 residues. This chain's CDR3 is CASSQGALFEKLFF. The CDR3 bases are TGTGCCAGCAGTCAGGGGGCGCTTTTTGAAAAACTGTTTTTT.

This clone was recorded once. The chain is built from TRBV5-4 and TRBJ2-1; 9 bases are shared with TRBD2. This CDR3 spans 14 amino acids. After removal of 5 bases from V and 7 bases from J, the junction contained 7 bases not matched to a gene. CDR1 is SGHNT and CDR2 is YYREEE in the germline V gene (reference sequence). The CDR3 region is CASSRAGLANEQFF. For the CDR3, the DNA is TGTGCCAGCAGTAGGGCGGGACTAGCAAATGAGCAGTTCTTC.

The genes are TRBV5-1 and TRBJ2-5; 8 nucleotides agree with TRBD1. The germline V gene has CDR1 SGHRS and CDR2 YFSETQ. J lost 5 bases, V lost 6 bases, and 6 bases had no gene match. The CDR3 spans 13 residues. As DNA, the CDR3 is TGCGCCAGCAACCGGCCAGGGGGCGAGACCCAGTACTTC. This codes for CASNRPGGETQYF.

The chain recombines TRBV5-4 with TRBJ1-3; 9 bases align to TRBD1. The J segment lost 4 bases and the V segment lost 5 bases, leaving 10 bases of the junction unmatched. CDR1 is SGHNT and CDR2 is YYREEE in the germline V gene (reference sequence). The CDR3 has 16 residues. The CDR3 coding sequence is TGTGCCAGCAGTTCTACCGGGACAGGGTCGGGAAACACCATATATTTT. Translating gives CASSSTGTGSGNTIYF.

The V call is TRBV5-8, the J call TRBJ2-2; a possible D gene is TRBD1 (5 bases). V was cut by 0 bases and J by 5 bases, with 11 bases left in between. This CDR3 region has 15 residues. Germline CDR1 is SGHTS and CDR2 is YDEGEE. CDR3 in DNA: TGTGCCAGCAGCTTGGAGGGGATGGGGACCGGGGAGCTGTTTTTT. It encodes CASSLEGMGTGELFF.

This rearrangement joins TRBV30 to TRBJ2-2; D is possibly TRBD2 (6 bases). The length of the CDR3 is 17 residues. CDR1 GTSNPN and CDR2 SVGIG come from the germline V gene (reference sequence). The V gene lost 1 base and the J gene lost 2 bases, with 17 bases spanning the gap. The CDR3 DNA reads TGTGCCTGGAGTGCACCCCCCGGGGAGGTAAACACCGGGGAGCTGTTTTTT. Its protein is CAWSAPPGEVNTGELFF.

J is TRBJ1-6 and V is TRBV7-6; D not resolved. Germline CDR1 SGHVS, CDR2 FNYEAQ. Trimming left V 2 bases short and J 9 bases short, with 17 bases between. The CDR3 is made up of 16 amino acids. CDR3 in DNA: TGTGCCAGCAGCTTAAGGCCGGGCTTAAGCGGTTCACCCCTCCACTTT. This gives the protein CASSLRPGLSGSPLHF.

This chain links TRBV18 with TRBJ2-2; the match to TRBD1 covers 11 bases. The CDR3 contains 20 residues. The V gene's germline CDR1 is KGHSH and CDR2 LQKENI. V shed 5 bases, J shed 7 bases, and the junction held 21 bases outside the gene matches. The CDR3: CASSLSSGQGARNLGGELFF. The CDR3 coding sequence is TGTGCCAGCTCATTATCCTCCGGACAGGGGGCGAGAAACCTTGGCGGGGAGCTGTTTTTT.

The chain recombines TRBV20-1 with TRBJ2-4; a possible D gene is TRBD2 (5 bases). The V gene's germline CDR1 is DFQATT and CDR2 SNEGSKA (reference sequence). This CDR3 spans 11 amino acids. The V end lost 3 bases, the J end lost 14 bases, and 14 bases lay between the germline ends. The CDR3 loop is CSASGGGQKYF. CDR3 nucleotide sequence: TGCAGTGCTAGTGGCGGCGGGCAGAAGTACTTC.